Below, one T cell receptor (beta chain) is given with its context. The table lists this clone with a few counts. No cognate antigen has been identified for it. No qualities accompany the bases; no much larger clone lies one base away. This specimen comes from a study of radiation and T cells in renal cell carcinoma (TCRdb year 2020). Describing the broader study: A total of around 50 samples underwent TCR beta sequencing, made up of about 26 tumors and about 27 peripheral blood samples. The final blood draw was performed at 4 weeks after radiation, at the same time as nephrectomy. Across all 50 or so samples, 4,000,000 or so unique CDR3 nucleotide sequences, encoding 2,658,974 unique CDR3 amino acid sequences, were identified.

Following the manufacturer's recommendations, the immunoSEQ kit was used to generate TCR beta libraries from genomic DNA. For library preparation, a first multiplex PCR was performed with proprietary primers, followed by a second PCR in which unique barcodes were added, and bead cleanups were performed after each round. Each sample batch included a kit-provided positive control reaction and a negative control reaction. The final libraries were assessed on an Agilent 4200 TapeStation D1000 ScreenTape, pooled by volume, and quantified by qPCR. Sequencing was performed on an Illumina NextSeq500 with a MidOutput 150-cycle cartridge, and 156 Read1 and 15 Index1 cycles were run with kit custom primers. The pooled library was loaded at roughly 0.94 pM with a roughly 20% PhiX control spike-in. Per the authors' processing: Vendor-processed data were analyzed in R, with a clonotype defined as all T cells sharing the same CDR3 nucleotide sequence. In the clone abundance analyses, frequencies were normalized to the 10,000 most abundant clones in each sample. Public T cell clones, averaging fewer than five per sample, were removed before analysis. Tumor-enriched clonotypes and baseline blood-enriched clonotypes were defined as those with an abundance difference of at least 32-fold between compartments. Clonotypes expanded or contracted between blood time points were identified with a beta-binomial differential abundance model. Tumor-blood repertoire similarity was measured with the Baroni-Urbani and Buser coefficient, and groups were compared using two-tailed Wilcoxon tests in R. This is the immuneACCESS table as TCRdb keeps it, with only in-frame sequences that have V and J called. A part of the clones is gone; compared with another copy, unresolved V genes explain less than half, and the rest is unexplained. The V and J calls and clone size are taken from that table; D and trimming were inferred from the DNA. This sample has more than 60,000 clones in its table, and around 78% of those were observed once. Clones ranked in the top ten supply 2% to 3% of the sample.

This specimen's time point label, per the study, means: blood 4 weeks post-SBRT, at nephrectomy. The sample's treatment or condition label, in plain terms: 15 Gy SBRT to primary tumor, nephrectomy 4 weeks later. Samples came from a clinical trial, in which primary renal cell carcinomas received 15 Gy stereotactic body radiation therapy followed by nephrectomy 4 weeks later. To track tumor-enriched clonotypes, serial peripheral blood was sampled from radiation-treated patients at baseline and at 2 weeks and 4 weeks after SBRT. Renal cell carcinoma with clear cell pathology was present in all patients. Genomic DNA for TCR sequencing was prepared using the QIAamp DNA Blood Mini Kit (Qiagen). Only samples passing all quality control checks were included in the analyses. General findings and caveats noted by the study authors: Dynamics of the blood repertoire were not tracked past 4 weeks after treatment. Because no pretreatment tumor biopsies were available, whether clonotypes were present in the tumor at baseline could not be determined. An increase in top tumor clonotypes in blood was observed from baseline to 2 weeks post-radiation, followed by contraction by 4 weeks, which was taken to suggest transient expansion of tumor-resident clones. Because the trial had a single-armed design, the trial could not examine how radiation dose or scheduling affected the TCR repertoire.

CDR1 is given as MNHEY and CDR2 as SMNVEV, both from the germline V gene (reference sequence). The CDR3 contains 17 residues, cysteine and phenylalanine counted. CDR3 DNA is the only sequence kept; it has 51 bases, read in frame from the first base. Ends trimmed: V by 4 bases, J by 2 bases; bases unmatched to a gene: 9. The material sequenced was blood, taken from a patient whose treatment included radiotherapy and nephrectomy. This clonotype was sampled from a woman aged 55-69 years with renal cell carcinoma. The rearranged segments are TRBV27 and TRBJ2-3; 10 central nucleotides agree with TRBD2. The CDR3 in this case is CASSSPRTSGLTDTQYF. The sequence in DNA is TGTGCCAGCAGTTCACCGCGGACTAGCGGACTCACAGATACGCAGTATTTT.